Shown below are 30 T cell receptor beta chains from a single sample sequenced in a study of blood T cell repertoires in COVID-19. The data were produced by immunoSEQ multiplex PCR, yet TCRdb's version contains in-frame clones alone and is incomplete. The sample includes about 130,000 clones, about 85% seen only once; the top ten take 4% to 5%. Sequenced input: peripheral blood. These TCRs come from an older woman with COVID-19, enrolled during active disease.

The rearrangement links TRBV30 to TRBJ2-7; D call uncertain. Germline CDR1 GTSNPN, CDR2 SVGIG (reference sequence). V lost 0 bases and J 3 bases, leaving 6 bases between the germline ends. CDR3 length: 12 residues. CDR3: CAWSVLSYEQYF. CDR3 DNA: TGTGCCTGGAGTGTACTAAGCTACGAGCAGTACTTC. Using reference TRBV30 and TRBJ2-7 for the parts outside the CDR3, the full variable domain is SQTIHQWPATLVQPVGSPLSLECTVEGTSNPNLYWYRQAAGRGLQLLFYSVGIGQISSEVPQNLSASRPQDRQFILSSKKLLLSDSGFYLCAWSVLSYEQYFGPGTRLTVT.

The chain has TRBV27 and TRBJ1-2; D is unclear. CDR3 size: 14 residues. Germline CDR1 reads MNHEY; CDR2 reads SMNVEV (reference sequence). Trimming cost V 2 bases and J 8 bases, with 15 bases left between them. Here the CDR3 reads CASSLRAALGGYTF. CDR3 nucleotide sequence: TGTGCCAGCAGTTTAAGAGCGGCTCTTGGGGGCTACACCTTC.

This chain uses TRBV7-2 with TRBJ2-2; 7 bases map to TRBD1. The CDR3 runs to 15 residues. V shed 6 bases, J shed 4 bases, and the junction held 8 bases outside the gene matches. The germline V gene has CDR1 SGHTA and CDR2 FQGNSA. The CDR3 nucleotides read TGTGCCAGCAGGCAAGCAGGGGGTGCCACCGGGGAGCTGTTTTTT. Amino acids: CASRQAGGATGELFF.

CDR3: CASSEGWGVASNQPQHF. Written as DNA, the CDR3 is TGTGCCAGCAGTGAAGGGTGGGGGGTCGCTAGCAATCAGCCCCAGCATTTT. This chain links TRBV2 with TRBJ1-5, with TRBD1 as a possible D gene (5 bases). Germline V gene data show CDR1 as SNHLY and CDR2 as FYNNEI. The CDR3 has 17 amino acids. The germline V and J ends were trimmed by 1 base and 0 bases, with 13 bases remaining between them.

The chain recombines TRBV19 with TRBJ1-5; TRBD1 matches at 7 bases. J gave up 3 bases and V 6 bases, and 11 bases lay outside the gene matches. The germline V gene has CDR1 LNHDA and CDR2 SQIVND (reference sequence). The CDR3 has 16 residues. The CDR3 sequence: CASSSKGQTLNQPQHF. In DNA form, the CDR3 reads TGTGCCAGTAGCTCTAAGGGACAGACCCTCAATCAGCCCCAGCATTTT.

This clone appeared a single time. The genes are TRBV11-2 and TRBJ2-3, with 14 bases aligning to TRBD2. CDR3 size: 17 residues. The V gene's germline CDR1 is SGHAT and CDR2 FQNNGV. The junction had 6 bases not matched to a gene; V was cut back by 5 bases and J by 2 bases. CDR3 region: CASSKGTSGGFTDTQYF. The CDR3 DNA follows: TGTGCCAGCAGCAAAGGGACTAGCGGGGGATTCACAGATACGCAGTATTTT. Full variable domain (missing parts from reference TRBV11-2 and TRBJ2-3): EAGVAQSPRYKIIEKRQSVAFWCNPISGHATLYWYQQILGQGPKLLIQFQNNGVVDDSQLPKDRFSAERLKGVDSTLKIQPAKLEDSAVYLCASSKGTSGGFTDTQYFGPGTRLTVL.

J is TRBJ2-1 and V is TRBV19; D is perhaps TRBD2 (5 bases). This CDR3 has 16 amino acids. The germline V gene has CDR1 LNHDA and CDR2 SQIVND (reference sequence). V lost 8 bases and J 0 bases, leaving 17 bases between the germline ends. CDR3 in amino acids: CASSPMGVRSYNEQFF. CDR3 sequence (DNA): TGTGCCAGTTCCCCCATGGGAGTACGCTCCTACAATGAGCAGTTCTTC.

Many counts were recorded for this clone. The chain's CDR3 is CASSYSNRGWYTF. In DNA form, the CDR3 reads TGTGCCAGCAGTTACTCGAACAGGGGATGGTACACCTTC. The chain recombines TRBV6-5 with TRBJ1-2; 7 bases line up with TRBD1. V trimming: 0 bases; J trimming: 11 bases; junction bases outside the gene matches: 6. The CDR3 runs 13 residues. CDR1 is MNHEY, CDR2 SVGAGI, per germline.

The chain uses TRBV11-2 and TRBJ1-4; TRBD1 might be the D (6 bases). Germline CDR1 SGHAT, CDR2 FQNNGV. The germline V and J ends were trimmed by 5 bases and 8 bases, with 24 bases remaining between them. The CDR3 covers 17 residues. The CDR3 nucleotides read TGTGCCAGCAGCCCCCCAACGGGGACCGGGACAAAAGAAAAACTGTTTTTT. Amino acids: CASSPPTGTGTKEKLFF.

The chain is built from TRBV6-5 and TRBJ1-2; D not certain. The CDR3 is 16 residues long. V was shortened by 2 bases and J by 3 bases, with 16 bases between the two germline ends. Per germline, CDR1 MNHEY and CDR2 SVGAGI. The CDR3 DNA is TGTGCCAGCAGTTACGAACTGGCGGAAACCTACTATGGCTACACCTTC. Translation: CASSYELAETYYGYTF.

This clone was found once. V is TRBV5-1 and J is TRBJ2-7; no clear D. CDR1 and CDR2 from the germline V gene are SGHRS and YFSETQ. V lost 1 base and J 1 base, leaving 12 bases between the germline ends. This CDR3 contains 15 residues. The CDR3 sequence is CASSLLGPESYEQYF. The CDR3 DNA reads TGCGCCAGCAGCTTGTTGGGTCCGGAGTCCTACGAGCAGTACTTC.

The chain joins TRBV9 to TRBJ1-3; 7 bases align to TRBD1. Germline CDR1 is SGDLS and CDR2 is YYNGEE. The V segment lost 4 bases and the J segment 4 bases; nucleotides outside the gene matches: 5. The CDR3 covers 14 residues. As DNA, the CDR3 is TGTGCCAGCAGCCTAGGGGGCGACGGAAACACCATATATTTT. Protein: CASSLGGDGNTIYF. Based on the CDR3 plus reference TRBV9 and TRBJ1-3, the full variable domain is DSGVTQTPKHLITATGQRVTLRCSPRSGDLSVYWYQQSLDQGLQFLIQYYNGEERAKGNILERFSAQQFPDLHSELNLSSLELGDSALYFCASSLGGDGNTIYFGEGSWLTVV.

The chain has TRBV29-1 and TRBJ1-2; D remains ambiguous. Germline CDR1 SQVTM, CDR2 ANQGSEA. CDR3 size: 12 residues. The V and J ends lost 3 bases and 3 bases respectively, with 8 bases between them. The DNA for the CDR3 is TGCAGCGTTGACGGGAGTTACTATGGCTACACCTTC. Residues: CSVDGSYYGYTF.

V is TRBV14 and J is TRBJ2-2; D remains ambiguous. Germline V gene data show CDR1 as SGHDN and CDR2 as FVKESK. V lost 8 bases, J lost 0 bases, and 7 bases lay in between. The CDR3 is 13 residues long. The CDR3, as DNA: TGTGCCAGCGCGGTCTCGAACACCGGGGAGCTGTTTTTT. As protein: CASAVSNTGELFF.

The chain has TRBV24-1 and TRBJ2-2, with unresolved D. In germline, CDR1 is KGHDR, CDR2 SFDVKD. CDR3 length: 15 amino acids. V was shortened by 4 bases and J by 1 base, with 9 bases between the two germline ends. CDR3: CATSERHWNTGELFF. The CDR3 DNA reads as TGTGCCACCAGTGAAAGACACTGGAACACCGGGGAGCTGTTTTTT.

About this clone: Other nucleotide sequences in the sample specify the same CDR3. This rearrangement joins TRBV28 to TRBJ1-2; weak D call: TRBD1 (5 bases). The CDR3 has 14 amino acids. CDR1 and CDR2 (germline): MDHEN, SYDVKM. Trimming took 3 bases from V and 4 from J, leaving 12 bases between them. For the CDR3, the DNA is TGTGCCAGCAGTTTCGGAACAGGAGCCTATGGCTACACCTTC. Protein product: CASSFGTGAYGYTF.

The chain carries TRBV4-3 and TRBJ1-4; 8 positions agree with TRBD1. The CDR3 has 16 amino acids. With 1 base clipped from V and 4 bases from J, the junction kept 5 bases outside the gene matches. The germline gives CDR1 LGHNA, CDR2 YSLEER. CDR3 region: CASSQGLGQGNEKLFF. Written as DNA, the CDR3 is TGCGCCAGCAGCCAAGGTCTAGGACAGGGTAATGAAAAACTGTTTTTT.

This rearrangement joins TRBV18 to TRBJ2-1; TRBD1 might be the D (5 bases). Per germline, CDR1 KGHSH and CDR2 LQKENI. This CDR3 spans 16 amino acids. The V end lost 0 bases, the J end lost 7 bases, and 16 bases lay between the germline ends. The DNA for the CDR3 is TGTGCCAGCTCACCACCGAACCAGGGTAAAGAGAATGAGCAGTTCTTC. Translating it yields CASSPPNQGKENEQFF.

The chain has TRBV2 and TRBJ1-3, with D uncertain. The V end lost 9 bases, the J end lost 0 bases, and 15 bases lay between the germline ends. The germline gives CDR1 SNHLY, CDR2 FYNNEI. This CDR3 is built from 15 residues. The CDR3 DNA reads TGTGCCAGGCAGCGGGCTCCCCGCTCTGGAAACACCATATATTTT. It encodes CARQRAPRSGNTIYF.

V usage is TRBV2 and J usage is TRBJ2-7; D perhaps matches TRBD1 (6 bases). Trimming stripped 6 bases from V and 2 bases from J, with 14 bases between. The germline V gene encodes CDR1 SNHLY and CDR2 FYNNEI. The CDR3 is 14 amino acids. For the CDR3, the DNA is TGTGCCAGCAGGGGAGTAGGGGGTACCTACGAGCAGTACTTC. This encodes CASRGVGGTYEQYF.

CDR3 bases: TGTGCCAGCAGCCAGGTCCGGAACCTCCTGAATTCACCCCTCCACTTT. This translates into CASSQVRNLLNSPLHF. The chain couples TRBV11-1 to TRBJ1-6; no firm D call. Germline-derived CDR1 and CDR2 are SGHAT and FQDESV (reference sequence). CDR3 length: 16 amino acids. The V end lost 5 bases, the J end lost 7 bases, and 18 bases lay between the germline ends. Looking up the rest from reference TRBV11-1 and TRBJ1-6 gives the full variable domain: EAEVAQSPRYKITEKSQAVAFWCDPISGHATLYWYRQILGQGPELLVQFQDESVVDDSQLPKDRFSAERLKGVDSTLKIQPAELGDSAMYLCASSQVRNLLNSPLHFGNGTRLTVT.

The genes are TRBV12-2 and TRBJ1-4. TRBV12-2 is a documented pseudogene. This CDR3 comprises 14 residues. The CDR3 reads CASRLARPGEKLFF. The CDR3 nucleotides read TGTGCAAGTCGCTTAGCTAGGCCGGGGGAAAAACTGTTTTTT.

The chain combines TRBV5-4 with TRBJ1-1; no clear D gene. CDR3 length: 14 amino acids. Trimming cost V 4 bases and J 1 base, with 11 bases left between them. CDR1 SGHNT and CDR2 YYREEE come from the germline V gene (reference sequence). The CDR3: CASSPPPGNTEAFF. For the CDR3, the DNA is TGTGCCAGCAGCCCCCCCCCGGGGAACACTGAAGCTTTCTTT.

This clone was counted between two and nine times. This CDR3 reads CASSVSPTSQGTDQETQYF. CDR3 sequence (DNA): TGTGCCAGCAGCGTTTCCCCCACGTCACAGGGGACAGACCAAGAGACCCAGTACTTC. This sequence joins TRBV9 and TRBJ2-5; 7 nucleotides match TRBD1. Germline V gene sequence: CDR1 SGDLS, CDR2 YYNGEE. V lost 2 bases, J lost 0 bases, and 16 bases stayed unmatched. The CDR3 totals 19 residues.

The chain is built from TRBV29-1 and TRBJ2-7, with 7 bases matching TRBD1. This CDR3 contains 14 residues. In germline, CDR1 is SQVTM, CDR2 ANQGSEA. V was clipped by 4 bases and J by 6 bases; unmatched bases: 12. CDR3 DNA: TGCAGCGTTGCCACCGGGACAGCGTCGAGCGAGCAGTACTTC. It is translated as CSVATGTASSEQYF.

The rearrangement uses TRBV30 and TRBJ2-4; D might be TRBD2 (5 bases). The V end lost 1 base, the J end lost 10 bases, and 8 bases lay between the germline ends. This CDR3 is 11 amino acids long. CDR1 GTSNPN and CDR2 SVGIG come from the germline V gene (reference sequence). The CDR3 DNA is TGTGCCTGGAGTGCCCGGGAAATTCAGTACTTC. It translates to CAWSAREIQYF.

The V call is TRBV6-5, the J call TRBJ2-7, with 9 bases that match TRBD2. The V segment lost 4 bases and the J segment 2 bases; nucleotides outside the gene matches: 9. The germline gives CDR1 MNHEY, CDR2 SVGAGI. This CDR3 has 16 residues. The CDR3 DNA reads as TGTGCCAGCAGTTCCTCGCCAGCGGGGGGCACCTACGAGCAGTACTTC. Translation: CASSSSPAGGTYEQYF.

The chain joins TRBV7-9 to TRBJ1-1; no reliable D call. Between the trimmed V and J ends, which lost 3 bases and 1 base, there was a span of 6 bases. The CDR3 length is 13 residues. Per the germline V gene, CDR1 is SEHNR and CDR2 is FQNEAQ (reference sequence). The CDR3 DNA sequence: TGTGCCAGCAGCTTTAGCGGGAACACTGAAGCTTTCTTT. Its protein is CASSFSGNTEAFF.

V gene TRBV5-1 combines with J gene TRBJ1-3; 8 bases fit TRBD1. Germline V gene data show CDR1 as SGHRS and CDR2 as YFSETQ. J lost 2 bases, V lost 4 bases, and 2 bases had no gene match. The CDR3 has 14 residues. In nucleotides, the CDR3 is TGCGCCAGCAGCCCGGACAGGGCTGGAAACACCATATATTTT. Amino acids: CASSPDRAGNTIYF.

This chain joins TRBV2 and TRBJ2-7; 7 nucleotides line up with TRBD1. With 7 bases clipped from V and 0 bases from J, the junction kept 6 bases outside the gene matches. There are 14 residues in the CDR3. The V gene's germline CDR1 is SNHLY and CDR2 FYNNEI. For the CDR3, the DNA is TGTGCCAGCATTGGGGACAGTGCCTCCTACGAGCAGTACTTC. Its protein is CASIGDSASYEQYF.